Shown below are 15 T cell receptor beta chains from a single sample sequenced in a study of cytomegalovirus exposure and HLA in healthy donors. PCR amplification relied on 60 Vbeta primers (plus 13 Jbeta primers). Method: immunoSEQ multiplex PCR; TCRdb's copy keeps in-frame clones and lacks some. Among fewer than 250,000 clones, approximately 78% were seen once, and the ten largest hold over 3.5%. Sequencing was done on a sample of PBMCs. The receptors were sampled from a male donor in good health and CMV-seronegative.

This clone was picked up a small number of times. V and J are TRBV19 and TRBJ2-1, with D perhaps TRBD2 (7 bases). The germline gives CDR1 LNHDA, CDR2 SQIVND (reference sequence). Trimming stripped 0 bases from V and 0 bases from J, with 12 bases between. The CDR3 has 17 residues. The CDR3 is CASSIDRGASSYNEQFF. The CDR3 bases are TGTGCCAGTAGTATAGATCGGGGGGCCAGCTCCTACAATGAGCAGTTCTTC.

V and J are TRBV6-5 and TRBJ2-7, with a weak D call TRBD2 (5 bases). The germline V gene encodes CDR1 MNHEY and CDR2 SVGAGI. Trimming removed 2 bases at V and 3 bases at J, with 14 bases between. The CDR3 contains 15 residues. Written as DNA, the CDR3 is TGTGCCAGCAGTTACGAGGAGTCTCGGGACTACGAGCAGTACTTC. This translates into CASSYEESRDYEQYF.

The chain couples TRBV10-2 to TRBJ1-6, with a tentative D call TRBD1 (5 bases). Germline V gene data show CDR1 as WSHSY and CDR2 as SAAADI. The V end lost 6 bases, the J end lost 4 bases, and 16 bases lay between the germline ends. The length of the CDR3 is 16 residues. The CDR3 nucleotides are TGCGCCAGCAGGGGGGGATTAGCGGCATATAATTCACCCCTCCACTTT. Encoded protein: CASRGGLAAYNSPLHF.

Here the CDR3 reads CASSNRGLFEKLFF. As DNA, the CDR3 is TGCGCCAGCTCGAATCGAGGATTATTCGAAAAACTGTTTTTT. The V and J genes are TRBV10-2 and TRBJ1-4; D not resolved. V lost 8 bases, J lost 8 bases, and 18 bases lay in between. The CDR3 contains 14 residues. From germline, CDR1 is WSHSY and CDR2 SAAADI.

This chain links TRBV29-1 with TRBJ2-3; TRBD2 agrees at 11 bases. This CDR3 is 14 amino acids long. Germline V gene lookup returns CDR1 SQVTM and CDR2 ANQGSEA. J lost 3 bases, V lost 2 bases, and 1 base had no gene match. CDR3 loop: CSVETSGRTDTQYF. The CDR3 DNA is TGCAGCGTTGAAACTAGCGGGAGAACAGATACGCAGTATTTT.

This chain connects TRBV21-1 to TRBJ1-2. TRBV21-1 is a pseudogene. This CDR3 contains 13 residues. The CDR3 loop reads CASSKPMNYGYTF. The CDR3 DNA follows: TGTGCCAGCAGCAAGCCTATGAACTATGGCTACACCTTC.

The genes are TRBV11-2 and TRBJ2-5; a possible D gene is TRBD2 (6 bases). CDR1 and CDR2 from the germline V gene are SGHAT and FQNNGV. Trimming shortened V by 3 bases and J by 5 bases, and 16 bases separated the two germline ends. This CDR3 is built from 15 residues. The CDR3 protein is CASSFRFSSAETQYF. The CDR3, as DNA: TGTGCCAGCAGCTTCCGATTTTCTAGCGCCGAGACCCAGTACTTC.

This clone was counted once. The chain has TRBV27 and TRBJ1-2; TRBD1 matches 9 bases. CDR3 length: 15 residues. Losses at the gene ends were 5 bases for V and 7 bases for J; bases not matched to a gene: 11. The germline V gene has CDR1 MNHEY and CDR2 SMNVEV (reference sequence). The CDR3 DNA sequence: TGTGCCAGCAGTCTGGGACCCGGGACAGGGTTTGGCTACACCTTC. Its translation: CASSLGPGTGFGYTF.

V is TRBV5-6 and J is TRBJ1-2; TRBD1 matches at 9 bases. V shed 4 bases, J shed 7 bases, and the junction held 5 bases outside the gene matches. This CDR3 comprises 13 residues. The germline gives CDR1 SGHDT, CDR2 YYEEEE. CDR3 sequence reads: CASSGTGWGGYTF. CDR3 nucleotides: TGTGCCAGCAGCGGGACAGGGTGGGGTGGCTACACCTTC. The variable domain in full, with the rest retrieved from reference TRBV5-6 and TRBJ1-2, is DAGVTQSPTHLIKTRGQQVTLRCSPKSGHDTVSWYQQALGQGPQFIFQYYEEEERQRGNFPDRFSGHQFPNYSSELNVNALLLGDSALYLCASSGTGWGGYTFGSGTRLTVV.

A few counts support this clone. The chain has TRBV28 and TRBJ1-1, with 10 bases aligning to TRBD1. Germline V gene data show CDR1 as MDHEN and CDR2 as SYDVKM. With 6 bases clipped from V and 1 base from J, the junction kept 5 bases outside the gene matches. The CDR3 covers 15 residues. The CDR3 sequence: CASRGTGDGNTEAFF. The CDR3 DNA follows: TGTGCCAGCAGAGGGACAGGGGATGGGAACACTGAAGCTTTCTTT.

The chain has TRBV5-1 and TRBJ1-2; D gene unclear. Germline V gene sequence: CDR1 SGHRS, CDR2 YFSETQ. The CDR3 extends over 13 amino acids. Deletions cut 5 bases from V and 8 bases from J, with 16 bases between. The CDR3 DNA reads TGCGCCAGCAGACTAGGGTCCCAGCGGGGCTACACCTTC. Protein product: CASRLGSQRGYTF.

CDR3 residues: CASSKWRSGEGPPYNEQFF. CDR3 DNA sequence: TGTGCCAGCAGCAAATGGAGGTCCGGGGAGGGCCCTCCCTACAATGAGCAGTTCTTC. The rearrangement links TRBV21-1 to TRBJ2-1; TRBD2 reflects the table's D call only, with no check against the DNA. TRBV21-1 is designated a pseudogene. This CDR3 spans 19 amino acids.

CDR3 DNA: TGCGCCAGCGGCGAGTCCGGACAGGGCCCAGCCGGGCAGTACTTC. Protein sequence: CASGESGQGPAGQYF. This sequence joins TRBV5-1 and TRBJ2-7; the match to TRBD1 covers 8 bases. Germline V gene sequence: CDR1 SGHRS, CDR2 YFSETQ. The J segment lost 9 bases and the V segment lost 7 bases, leaving 18 bases of the junction unmatched. The CDR3 is 15 residues long.

This chain joins TRBV4-1 and TRBJ2-2; TRBD2 aligns across 8 bases. This CDR3 has 18 amino acids. From germline, CDR1 is MGHRA and CDR2 YSYEKL. J gave up 6 bases and V 2 bases, and 14 bases lay outside the gene matches. CDR3 sequence reads: CASSQPPQGAGDAGELFF. The DNA for the CDR3 is TGCGCCAGCAGCCAACCCCCCCAAGGAGCGGGAGACGCCGGGGAGCTGTTTTTT.

The V and J genes are TRBV5-1 and TRBJ2-3; TRBD2 agrees at 13 bases. Trimming cost V 4 bases and J 6 bases; bases outside gene matches: 11. The germline V gene encodes CDR1 SGHRS and CDR2 YFSETQ. CDR3 length equals 17 residues. CDR3 sequence reads: CASSGTSGRAYPDTQYF. The CDR3 coding sequence is TGCGCCAGCAGCGGAACTAGCGGGAGGGCCTATCCTGATACGCAGTATTTT.